Below, 9 T cell receptor beta chains from the same sample are listed, as sequenced in a study of OX40 agonist ivuxolimab in advanced cancers. Produced via immunoSEQ multiplex PCR; TCRdb's table is partial and in-frame only. The sample holds about 20,000 clones; 85% to 95% are singletons and the top ten take roughly 60%. The specimen was CD4+ or CD8+ T cells sorted from blood, collected in a trial of the OX40 agonist ivuxolimab. All receptors come from an adult with an advanced solid tumor such as melanoma, head and neck, liver or kidney cancer.

The CDR3 DNA follows: TGCGCCAGCAGCTTGGATCGCCATCCGAACACTGAAGCTTTCTTT. As protein: CASSLDRHPNTEAFF. The V call is TRBV5-1, the J call TRBJ1-1, with D unresolved. The V gene's germline CDR1 is SGHRS and CDR2 YFSETQ. V was pared by 0 bases and J by 1 base, with 10 bases between. CDR3 size: 15 residues.

The chain links TRBV2 to TRBJ2-3; no firm D call. Germline CDR1 reads SNHLY; CDR2 reads FYNNEI. This CDR3 has 15 amino acids. V was trimmed by 3 bases and J by 2 bases, leaving 12 bases between them. As DNA, the CDR3 is TGTGCCAGCAGTGACTTTACACGAGTCACAGATACGCAGTATTTT. It encodes CASSDFTRVTDTQYF.

The CDR3 nucleotides read TGTGCCAGCAGTGAAGGGGCGGGGGGGCCCAATGAGCAGTTCTTC. Translating gives CASSEGAGGPNEQFF. The V and J genes are TRBV2 and TRBJ2-1, with 9 bases fitting TRBD2. CDR3 length equals 15 residues. Germline CDR1 and CDR2: SNHLY and FYNNEI. Trimming at V came to 1 base and at J to 6 bases, leaving 4 bases not matched to a gene.

The V and J genes are TRBV7-8 and TRBJ2-2; D is uncertain. Looked up from germline, CDR1 is SGHVS and CDR2 is FQNEAQ. V dropped 10 bases and J dropped 0 bases, with 18 bases sitting between them. The CDR3 has 16 amino acids. The CDR3 loop is CATVKKTTPNTGELFF. The DNA of the CDR3 is TGTGCCACCGTCAAAAAAACAACACCGAACACCGGGGAGCTGTTTTTT.

The V gene is TRBV5-6, the J gene TRBJ1-1; 7 bases agree with TRBD1. Looked up from germline, CDR1 is SGHDT and CDR2 is YYEEEE. CDR3 length: 16 amino acids. The trim removed 3 bases at V and 0 bases at J, leaving 8 bases unmatched. CDR3 coding DNA: TGTGCCAGCAGCTGGGGACAGCTTAAAATGAACACTGAAGCTTTCTTT. Its translation is CASSWGQLKMNTEAFF.

The CDR3 DNA follows: TGTGCCAGCAGTCAGAGGGGGGGCCTATATAGCAATCAGCCCCAGCATTTT. It is translated as CASSQRGGLYSNQPQHF. J is TRBJ1-5 and V is TRBV27; TRBD1 might be the D (6 bases). The CDR3 runs to 17 residues. Between the trimmed V and J ends, which lost 5 bases and 0 bases, there was a span of 17 bases. Germline V gene data show CDR1 as MNHEY and CDR2 as SMNVEV (reference sequence).

The rearrangement uses TRBV2 and TRBJ1-6; D may be TRBD1 (5 bases). Between the trimmed V and J ends, which lost 6 bases and 6 bases, there was a span of 18 bases. This CDR3 spans 16 amino acids. Germline CDR1 is SNHLY and CDR2 is FYNNEI. The CDR3 spells CASSLPRQGINSPLHF. The DNA of the CDR3 is TGTGCCAGCAGCTTGCCGAGGCAGGGCATTAATTCACCCCTCCACTTT. Looking up the rest from reference TRBV2 and TRBJ1-6 gives the full variable domain: EPEVTQTPSHQVTQMGQEVILRCVPISNHLYFYWYRQILGQKVEFLVSFYNNEISEKSEIFDDQFSVERPDGSNFTLKIRSTKLEDSAMYFCASSLPRQGINSPLHFGNGTRLTVT.

This chain connects TRBV7-9 to TRBJ2-7; the match to TRBD2 covers 8 bases. This CDR3 region has 15 residues. CDR1 is SEHNR, CDR2 FQNEAQ, per germline (reference sequence). V trimming: 3 bases; J trimming: 5 bases; junction bases outside the gene matches: 9. In DNA form, the CDR3 reads TGTGCCAGCAGCTTGGGGTGCGGGGGGTTAGACGAGCAGTACTTC. Its protein is CASSLGCGGLDEQYF.

The V call is TRBV5-5, the J call TRBJ2-7; 10 nucleotides match TRBD2. Trimming took 2 bases from V and 2 from J; bases not matched to a gene: 7. The CDR3 consists of 16 residues. Germline CDR1 is SGHKS and CDR2 is YYEKEE (reference sequence). The CDR3 reads CASSFSGTSETYEQYF. DNA of the CDR3: TGTGCCAGCAGCTTTTCCGGGACTAGCGAGACCTACGAGCAGTACTTC. Supplemented by reference TRBV5-5 and TRBJ2-7, the full variable domain reads DAGVTQSPTHLIKTRGQQVTLRCSPISGHKSVSWYQQVLGQGPQFIFQYYEKEERGRGNFPDRFSARQFPNYSSELNVNALLLGDSALYLCASSFSGTSETYEQYFGPGTRLTVT.